This T cell receptor (beta chain) stems from a study of metastatic and nonmetastatic thyroid tumors. TCRdb re-called clones from the PCR reads using MiXCR. The sample consists of about 69,000 clones, approximately 15% of them appearing once. Trimming removed 1 base at V and 2 bases at J, with 5 bases between. Germline CDR1 SNHLY, CDR2 FYNNEI. CDR3 size: 13 residues. Not a single patient had been given any form of treatment at any point before undergoing thyroid surgery. This clone was detected many times. Sequencing was carried out using blood. The chain recombines TRBV2 with TRBJ1-2; D gene ambiguous. The TCR comes from a male donor with papillary thyroid cancer or a benign thyroid nodule (not recorded which). Some clones in this sample may be carry-over from other donors' samples. DNA of the CDR3: TGTGCCAGCAGTGAAGGCAGAAACTATGGCTACACCTTC. Amino acid sequence: CASSEGRNYGYTF.